Each of the 21 T cell receptor beta chains below was sequenced from the same sample in a study of blood T cell repertoires in COVID-19. TCRdb keeps only in-frame clones here, not all; method: immunoSEQ multiplex PCR. The table lists around 100,000 clones, about 91% of them singletons. Material: peripheral blood. Every receptor here comes from a human donor in a cohort sampled during active COVID-19.

This clone was recorded once. The chain recombines TRBV5-6 with TRBJ2-5; tentatively, D is TRBD2 (6 bases). CDR3 length equals 16 residues. V lost 0 bases to trimming and J lost 5 bases, with 17 bases between them. Germline assignment: CDR1 SGHDT and CDR2 YYEEEE. CDR3 nucleotide sequence: TGTGCCAGCAGCTTGGAGTTCGGGCACGGGAGTGAGACCCAGTACTTC. It codes for CASSLEFGHGSETQYF. The full variable domain, its missing parts supplied by reference TRBV5-6 and TRBJ2-5, is DAGVTQSPTHLIKTRGQQVTLRCSPKSGHDTVSWYQQALGQGPQFIFQYYEEEERQRGNFPDRFSGHQFPNYSSELNVNALLLGDSALYLCASSLEFGHGSETQYFGPGTRLLVL.

The CDR3 sequence is CASSPGGDTEAFF. The CDR3, as DNA: TGTGCCAGCTCACCCGGGGGGGACACTGAAGCTTTCTTT. The chain is built from TRBV18 and TRBJ1-1; D is possibly TRBD1 (5 bases). V lost 3 bases to trimming and J lost 3 bases, with 8 bases between them. CDR1 is KGHSH and CDR2 is LQKENI in the germline V gene. The CDR3 covers 13 residues.

The J gene is TRBJ1-2, the V gene TRBV19, with D maybe TRBD1 (6 bases). Trimming pared 6 bases from V and 4 bases from J, leaving 12 bases between. Germline CDR1 LNHDA, CDR2 SQIVND (reference sequence). This CDR3 region has 13 residues. The CDR3, as DNA: TGTGCCAGTAGCCAGACAGGACTCTATGGCTACACCTTC. Its translation is CASSQTGLYGYTF.

The chain employs TRBV14 and TRBJ1-6; the D is unclear. Trimming shortened V by 1 base and J by 9 bases, and 7 bases separated the two germline ends. This CDR3 is built from 13 residues. Germline CDR1 and CDR2: SGHDN and FVKESK. CDR3 sequence: CASSQASVSPLHF. The CDR3 bases are TGTGCCAGCAGCCAAGCTTCGGTTTCACCCCTCCACTTT.

This clone has just one count. The chain couples TRBV2 to TRBJ2-3; 9 bases fit TRBD2. Germline CDR1 is SNHLY and CDR2 is FYNNEI. The CDR3 is made up of 18 amino acids. V gave up 8 bases and J gave up 5 bases; unmatched junction bases: 20. The CDR3 DNA follows: TGTGCCAGCCATTGGGTAGCGGGAGACAATGGGTTGGGAGATACGCAGTATTTT. Protein: CASHWVAGDNGLGDTQYF.

The chain combines TRBV4-2 with TRBJ2-7, with unresolved D. This CDR3 region has 15 residues. CDR1 and CDR2 (germline): LGHNA, YNFKEQ. Trimming took off 0 bases at V and 4 bases at J, with 13 bases between the two ends. The CDR3 loop reads CASSQDFARLYEQYF. CDR3 in DNA: TGTGCCAGCAGCCAAGACTTTGCTAGATTGTACGAGCAGTACTTC.

This chain uses TRBV9 with TRBJ2-2; D is possibly TRBD1 (5 bases). CDR1 is SGDLS, CDR2 YYNGEE, per germline. V was shortened by 0 bases and J by 6 bases, with 6 bases between the two germline ends. The length of the CDR3 is 13 residues. Here the CDR3 reads CASSVGQSGELFF. The CDR3 nucleotides are TGTGCCAGCAGCGTAGGACAGTCCGGGGAGCTGTTTTTT.

The chain has TRBV5-4 and TRBJ1-4, with TRBD1 matching over 10 bases. V lost 3 bases, J lost 5 bases, and 1 base stayed unmatched. The CDR3 spans 14 residues. The germline V gene has CDR1 SGHNT and CDR2 YYREEE (reference sequence). The CDR3 spells CASSSGQGNEKLFF. The CDR3 DNA reads TGTGCCAGCAGCTCGGGACAGGGGAATGAAAAACTGTTTTTT.

The rearrangement links TRBV18 to TRBJ2-7; 9 bases line up with TRBD1. From germline, CDR1 is KGHSH and CDR2 LQKENI. The V gene end was trimmed by 3 bases and the J gene end by 0 bases; junction bases not matched to a gene: 3. This CDR3 has 15 residues. The CDR3 DNA reads TGTGCCAGCTCACCCGGACAGGGGATCTCCTACGAGCAGTACTTC. Translation: CASSPGQGISYEQYF.

The chain is built from TRBV7-6 and TRBJ2-1; tentatively, D is TRBD2 (6 bases). The germline V gene encodes CDR1 SGHVS and CDR2 FNYEAQ. Trimming took off 1 base at V and 5 bases at J, with 15 bases between the two ends. The CDR3 runs 16 residues. CDR3 nucleotides: TGTGCCAGCAGCTTAGGAGTTCGACTAGAAAACAATGAGCAGTTCTTC. This sequence encodes CASSLGVRLENNEQFF.

V usage is TRBV4-2 and J usage is TRBJ2-7; TRBD1 matches 12 bases. Per germline, CDR1 LGHNA and CDR2 YNFKEQ. This CDR3 contains 16 residues. V was clipped by 1 base and J by 5 bases; unmatched bases: 6. The CDR3 region is CASSQVGGTGGHEQYF. DNA of the CDR3: TGTGCCAGCAGCCAAGTTGGGGGGACAGGGGGCCACGAGCAGTACTTC.

J is TRBJ1-1 and V is TRBV18, with D tentatively TRBD1 (6 bases). Germline V gene sequence: CDR1 KGHSH, CDR2 LQKENI. V gave up 2 bases and J gave up 3 bases, with 13 bases separating them. This CDR3 spans 15 amino acids. DNA for the CDR3: TGTGCCAGCTCACCATCCCGAAGGGGGTACACTGAAGCTTTCTTT. Residues: CASSPSRRGYTEAFF.

The rearrangement joins TRBV10-2 to TRBJ2-3; 12 nucleotides agree with TRBD1. Germline V gene data show CDR1 as WSHSY and CDR2 as SAAADI. V was clipped by 10 bases and J by 5 bases; unmatched bases: 7. This CDR3 has 14 amino acids. The CDR3 region is CATVGQGAVDTQYF. The CDR3 region has the DNA TGCGCCACCGTGGGACAGGGGGCCGTAGATACGCAGTATTTT.

This sequence joins TRBV6-6 and TRBJ2-7, with D unclear. This CDR3 comprises 13 residues. V was trimmed by 2 bases and J by 9 bases, leaving 14 bases between them. Germline loops: CDR1 MNHNY, CDR2 SVGAGI (reference sequence). CDR3: CASSYESTLGQYF. DNA for the CDR3: TGTGCCAGCAGTTACGAGTCTACCCTAGGGCAGTACTTC.

The chain is built from TRBV5-1 and TRBJ2-1; TRBD2 aligns across 13 bases. There are 15 residues in the CDR3. Trimming took 5 bases from V and 8 from J; bases not matched to a gene: 7. CDR1 is SGHRS, CDR2 YFSETQ, per germline. CDR3 sequence (DNA): TGCGCCAGCAGAACCGGGACTAGCGGGATGGATGAGCAGTTCTTC. Residues: CASRTGTSGMDEQFF.

This sequence joins TRBV4-2 and TRBJ1-5; 9 bases are a match to TRBD1. CDR3 size: 16 residues. The V and J ends lost 1 base and 4 bases, in that order; junction bases with no gene match: 5. Germline CDR1 LGHNA, CDR2 YNFKEQ. DNA for the CDR3: TGTGCCAGCAGCCAAGCCCCGGGACAGGGAAATCAGCCCCAGCATTTT. This gives the protein CASSQAPGQGNQPQHF.

The rearrangement links TRBV6-6 to TRBJ2-5; D is perhaps TRBD1 (6 bases). Trimming stripped 7 bases from V and 2 bases from J, with 17 bases between. The germline gives CDR1 MNHNY, CDR2 SVGAGI (reference sequence). This CDR3 has 15 amino acids. CDR3 sequence: CASTLRGPPQETQYF. The CDR3 bases are TGTGCCAGCACCCTCAGGGGACCCCCTCAAGAGACCCAGTACTTC.

This sequence joins TRBV7-2 and TRBJ2-1, with 8 nucleotides matching TRBD2. This CDR3 has 15 amino acids. Germline CDR1 SGHTA, CDR2 FQGNSA. The junction had 9 bases not matched to a gene; V was cut back by 5 bases and J by 6 bases. The DNA of the CDR3 is TGTGCCAGCAGCCCCCACGATGCGGGAGGCAATGAGCAGTTCTTC. Translated, it gives CASSPHDAGGNEQFF. Full variable domain (remainder filled in from reference TRBV7-2 and TRBJ2-1): GAGVSQSPSNKVTEKGKDVELRCDPISGHTALYWYRQSLGQGLEFLIYFQGNSAPDKSGLPSDRFSAERTGGSVSTLTIQRTQQEDSAVYLCASSPHDAGGNEQFFGPGTRLTVL.

The chain carries TRBV6-6 and TRBJ1-3; a possible D gene is TRBD1 (6 bases). The germline V gene encodes CDR1 MNHNY and CDR2 SVGAGI (reference sequence). CDR3 length equals 15 residues. V was pared by 11 bases and J by 4 bases, with 21 bases between. The CDR3 protein is CAADRGGARGNTIYF. CDR3 bases: TGTGCCGCAGACCGAGGGGGGGCGCGCGGAAACACCATATATTTT.

V is TRBV2 and J is TRBJ2-2; TRBD1 aligns across 10 bases. The CDR3 extends over 16 amino acids. Germline CDR1 is SNHLY and CDR2 is FYNNEI. V lost 5 bases, J lost 2 bases, and 5 bases stayed unmatched. The CDR3 loop is CASSPRTGGNTGELFF. The DNA for the CDR3 is TGTGCCAGCAGTCCCCGGACAGGGGGAAACACCGGGGAGCTGTTTTTT. Combining the CDR3 with reference TRBV2 and TRBJ2-2 gives the whole variable domain EPEVTQTPSHQVTQMGQEVILRCVPISNHLYFYWYRQILGQKVEFLVSFYNNEISEKSEIFDDQFSVERPDGSNFTLKIRSTKLEDSAMYFCASSPRTGGNTGELFFGEGSRLTVL.

This clone was recorded once. This chain joins TRBV19 and TRBJ2-1; 10 bases are a match to TRBD2. CDR1 is LNHDA, CDR2 SQIVND, per germline (reference sequence). The V segment lost 7 bases and the J segment 9 bases; nucleotides outside the gene matches: 18. The CDR3 is 17 amino acids. CDR3 sequence (DNA): TGTGCCAGTACGGTGGCTAGCGGGAGAGTCGGTTTGGGTGAGCAGTTCTTC. It encodes CASTVASGRVGLGEQFF. Full variable domain (outside the CDR3, taken from reference TRBV19 and TRBJ2-1): DGGITQSPKYLFRKEGQNVTLSCEQNLNHDAMYWYRQDPGQGLRLIYYSQIVNDFQKGDIAEGYSVSREKKESFPLTVTSAQKNPTAFYLCASTVASGRVGLGEQFFGPGTRLTVL.